This T cell receptor (beta chain) emerged from a study of blood T cell repertoires in COVID-19. V was clipped by 2 bases and J by 0 bases, with 4 bases between them. Germline V gene sequence: CDR1 MGHDK, CDR2 SYGVNS. CDR3 length: 13 amino acids. The table came from immunoSEQ multiplex PCR; TCRdb's copy has only in-frame clones and leaves some out. The sample carries roughly 63,000 clones, about nine tenths recorded once. The specimen sequenced was peripheral blood. This TCR came from a woman between 45 and 60 years old with active or convalescent COVID-19. The rearrangement links TRBV25-1 to TRBJ1-1; D gene uncertain. For the CDR3, the DNA is TGTGCCAGCAGTGAACCCATGAACACTGAAGCTTTCTTT. It codes for CASSEPMNTEAFF.